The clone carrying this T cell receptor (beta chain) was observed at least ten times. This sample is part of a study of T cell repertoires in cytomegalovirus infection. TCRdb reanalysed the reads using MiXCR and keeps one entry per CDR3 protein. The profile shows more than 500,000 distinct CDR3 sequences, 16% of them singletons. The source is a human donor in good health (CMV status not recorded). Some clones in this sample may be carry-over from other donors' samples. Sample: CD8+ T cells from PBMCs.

The CDR3, as DNA: TGTGCCAGCAGCTCCGGGACTAGCGGAGATGAGCAGTTCTTC. Its protein is CASSSGTSGDEQFF. V and J are TRBV7-3 and TRBJ2-1, with TRBD2 identical over 11 bases. The germline V gene has CDR1 SGHTA and CDR2 FQGTGA. This CDR3 has 14 residues. V dropped 4 bases and J dropped 8; count of bases not matched to a gene: 4.